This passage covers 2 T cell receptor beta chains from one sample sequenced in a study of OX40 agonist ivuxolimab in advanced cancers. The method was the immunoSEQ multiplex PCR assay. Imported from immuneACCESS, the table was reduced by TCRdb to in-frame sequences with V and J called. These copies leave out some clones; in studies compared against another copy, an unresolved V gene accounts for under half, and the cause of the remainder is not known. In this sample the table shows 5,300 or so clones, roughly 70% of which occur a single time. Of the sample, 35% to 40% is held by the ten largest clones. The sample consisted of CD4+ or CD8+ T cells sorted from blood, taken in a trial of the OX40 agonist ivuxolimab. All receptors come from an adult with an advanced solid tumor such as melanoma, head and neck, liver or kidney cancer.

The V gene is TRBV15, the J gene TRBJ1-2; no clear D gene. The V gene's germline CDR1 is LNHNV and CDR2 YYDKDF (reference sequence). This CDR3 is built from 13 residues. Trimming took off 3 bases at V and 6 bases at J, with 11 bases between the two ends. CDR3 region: CATSSRKGDGYTF. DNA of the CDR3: TGTGCCACCAGCAGCAGGAAAGGTGATGGCTACACCTTC.

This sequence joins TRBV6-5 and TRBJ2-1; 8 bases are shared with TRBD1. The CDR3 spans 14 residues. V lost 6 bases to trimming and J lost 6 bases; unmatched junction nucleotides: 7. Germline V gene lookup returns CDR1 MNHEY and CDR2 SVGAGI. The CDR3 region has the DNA TGTGCCAGCAGCCTGACAGGGGAGGTCAATGAGCAGTTCTTC. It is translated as CASSLTGEVNEQFF.